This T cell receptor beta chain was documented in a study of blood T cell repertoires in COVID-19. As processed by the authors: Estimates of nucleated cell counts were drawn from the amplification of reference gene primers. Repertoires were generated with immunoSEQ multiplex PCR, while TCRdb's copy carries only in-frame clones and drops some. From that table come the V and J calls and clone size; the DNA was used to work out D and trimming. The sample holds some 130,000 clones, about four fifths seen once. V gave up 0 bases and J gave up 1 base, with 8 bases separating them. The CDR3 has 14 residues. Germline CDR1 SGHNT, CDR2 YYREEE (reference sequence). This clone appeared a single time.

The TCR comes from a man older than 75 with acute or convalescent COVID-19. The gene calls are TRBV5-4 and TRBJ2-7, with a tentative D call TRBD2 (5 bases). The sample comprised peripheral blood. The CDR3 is CASSLVGGSYEQYF. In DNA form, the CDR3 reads TGTGCCAGCAGCTTGGTAGGCGGGTCCTACGAGCAGTACTTC. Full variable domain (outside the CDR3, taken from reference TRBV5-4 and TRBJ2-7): ETGVTQSPTHLIKTRGQQVTLRCSSQSGHNTVSWYQQALGQGPQFIFQYYREEENGRGNFPPRFSGLQFPNYSSELNVNALELDDSALYLCASSLVGGSYEQYFGPGTRLTVT.